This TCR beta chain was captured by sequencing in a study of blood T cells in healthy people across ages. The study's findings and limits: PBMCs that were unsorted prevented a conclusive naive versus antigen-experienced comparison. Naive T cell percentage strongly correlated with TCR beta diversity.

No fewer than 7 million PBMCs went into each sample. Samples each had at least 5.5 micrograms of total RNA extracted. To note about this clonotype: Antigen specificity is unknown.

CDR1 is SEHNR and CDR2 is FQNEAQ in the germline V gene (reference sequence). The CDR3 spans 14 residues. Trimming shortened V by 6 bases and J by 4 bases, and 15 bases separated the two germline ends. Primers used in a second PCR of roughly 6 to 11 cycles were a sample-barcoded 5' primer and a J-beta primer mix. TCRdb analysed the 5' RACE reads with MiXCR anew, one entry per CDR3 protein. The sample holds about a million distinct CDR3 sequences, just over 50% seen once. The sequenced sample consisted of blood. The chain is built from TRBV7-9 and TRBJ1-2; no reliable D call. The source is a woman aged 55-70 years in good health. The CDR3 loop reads CASREPGTTYGYTF. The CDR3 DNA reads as TGTGCCAGCAGGGAACCTGGAACTACCTATGGCTACACCTTC.